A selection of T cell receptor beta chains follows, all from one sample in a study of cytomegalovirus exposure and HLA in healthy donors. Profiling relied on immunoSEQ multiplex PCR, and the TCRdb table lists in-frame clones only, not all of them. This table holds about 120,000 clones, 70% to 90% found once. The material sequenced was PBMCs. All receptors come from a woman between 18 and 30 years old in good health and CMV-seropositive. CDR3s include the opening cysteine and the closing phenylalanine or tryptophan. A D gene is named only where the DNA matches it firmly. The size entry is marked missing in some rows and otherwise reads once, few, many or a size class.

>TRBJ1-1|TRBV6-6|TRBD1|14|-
CASSYSGGGTEAFF
TGTGCCAGCAGTTACTCAGGGGGCGGAACTGAAGCTTTCTTT
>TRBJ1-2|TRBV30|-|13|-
CAWSRTGNYGYTF
TGTGCCTGGAGTCGGACGGGGAACTATGGCTACACCTTC
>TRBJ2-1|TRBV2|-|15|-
CASSGHSSSYNEQFF
TGTGCCAGCAGTGGACACTCGAGCTCCTACAATGAGCAGTTCTTC
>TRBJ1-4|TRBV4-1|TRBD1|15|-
CASSHGTGGNEKLFF
TGCGCCAGCAGCCACGGGACAGGGGGTAATGAAAAACTGTTTTTT
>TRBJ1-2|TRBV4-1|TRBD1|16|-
CASSPTPRGQNYGYTF
TGCGCCAGCAGCCCTACCCCCAGGGGGCAAAACTATGGCTACACCTTC
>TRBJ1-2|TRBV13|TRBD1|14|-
CASSLGQGADGYTF
TGTGCCAGCAGCTTAGGACAGGGGGCAGATGGCTACACCTTC
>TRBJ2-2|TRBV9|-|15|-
CASSPEAQHMGELFF
TGTGCCAGCAGCCCTGAGGCCCAGCATATGGGGGAGCTGTTTTTT
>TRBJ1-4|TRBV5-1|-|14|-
CASSPRGLDEKLFF
TGCGCCAGCAGCCCCCGGGGATTGGATGAAAAACTGTTTTTT
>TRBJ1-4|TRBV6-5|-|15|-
CASSYGSATNEKLFF
TGTGCCAGCAGTTACGGCAGTGCAACTAATGAAAAACTGTTTTTT
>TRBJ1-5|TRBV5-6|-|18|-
CASGHGGRGVKINQPQHF
TGTGCCAGCGGCCATGGGGGGCGGGGGGTTAAGATAAATCAGCCCCAGCATTTT
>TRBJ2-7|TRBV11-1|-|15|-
CASSQGQIFSYEQYF
TGTGCCAGCAGCCAGGGACAAATTTTCTCCTACGAGCAGTACTTC
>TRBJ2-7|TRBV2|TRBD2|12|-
CASRDYVHEQYF
TGTGCCAGCCGGGACTACGTCCACGAGCAGTACTTC
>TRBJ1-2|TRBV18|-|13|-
CASSSESGYGYTF
TGTGCCAGCTCGTCTGAGTCAGGCTATGGCTACACCTTC
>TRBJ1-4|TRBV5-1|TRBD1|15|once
CASSGGTGRNEKLFF
TGCGCCAGCAGCGGAGGGACAGGCCGTAATGAAAAACTGTTTTTT
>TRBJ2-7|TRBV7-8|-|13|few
CASSPYRNYEQYF
TGTGCCAGCAGTCCTTACAGGAATTACGAGCAGTACTTC
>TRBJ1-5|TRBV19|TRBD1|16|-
CASSPPSGTGNQPQHF
TGTGCCAGTAGTCCCCCCTCCGGGACAGGGAATCAGCCCCAGCATTTT
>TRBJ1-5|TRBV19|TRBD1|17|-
CASRLAGGGSGNQPQHF
TGTGCCAGTAGGCTCGCAGGGGGCGGCTCGGGCAATCAGCCCCAGCATTTT
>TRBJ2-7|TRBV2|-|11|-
CASSELAGVYF
TGTGCCAGCAGTGAGCTGGCAGGGGTGTACTTC
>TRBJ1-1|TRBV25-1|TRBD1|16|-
CASSPAGTGYNTEAFF
TGTGCCAGCAGTCCTGCCGGGACAGGGTATAACACTGAAGCTTTCTTT
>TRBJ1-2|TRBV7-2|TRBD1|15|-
CASSLGIGGQGGYTF
TGTGCCAGCAGCTTAGGGATCGGGGGACAGGGTGGCTACACCTTC
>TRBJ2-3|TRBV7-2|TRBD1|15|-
CASSLGQGAVDTQYF
TGTGCCAGCAGCTTGGGACAGGGGGCGGTTGATACGCAGTATTTT
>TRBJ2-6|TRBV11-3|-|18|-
CASSLTGESPSGANVLTF
TGTGCCAGCAGCTTAACAGGCGAGAGCCCCTCTGGGGCCAACGTCCTGACTTTC
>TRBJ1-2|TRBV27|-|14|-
CASSPTTGSYGYTF
TGTGCCAGCAGTCCCACAACAGGGAGCTATGGCTACACCTTC
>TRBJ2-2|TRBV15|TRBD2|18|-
CATSRDGRGGRNTGELFF
TGTGCCACCAGCAGAGATGGGCGGGGGGGCAGAAACACCGGGGAGCTGTTTTTT
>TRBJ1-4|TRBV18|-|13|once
CASSLSLNEKLFF
TGTGCCAGCTCATTAAGCCTTAATGAAAAACTGTTTTTT
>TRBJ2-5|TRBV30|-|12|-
CAWSRGYETQYF
TGTGCCTGGAGTAGGGGGTACGAGACCCAGTACTTC
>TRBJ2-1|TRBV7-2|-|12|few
CASRKVADEQFF
TGTGCCAGCAGGAAGGTGGCGGATGAGCAGTTCTTC
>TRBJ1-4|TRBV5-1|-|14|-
CASSLGGPIEKLFF
TGCGCCAGCAGCTTGGGCGGGCCTATCGAAAAACTGTTTTTT
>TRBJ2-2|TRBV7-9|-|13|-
CASSFSGTGELFF
TGTGCCAGCAGCTTTTCAGGTACCGGGGAGCTGTTTTTT
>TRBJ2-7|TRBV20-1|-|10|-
CSARGFEQYF
TGCAGTGCCCGAGGATTCGAGCAGTACTTC
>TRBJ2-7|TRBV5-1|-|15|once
CASSLEAGSSYEQYF
TGCGCCAGCAGCTTGGAGGCGGGAAGCTCCTACGAGCAGTACTTC
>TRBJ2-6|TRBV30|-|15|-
CAWSRGWSGANVLTF
TGTGCCTGGAGTAGGGGGTGGTCTGGGGCCAACGTCCTGACTTTC
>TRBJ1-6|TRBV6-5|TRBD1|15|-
CASSYGGQRHSPLHF
TGTGCCAGCAGTTACGGGGGACAGAGGCATTCACCCCTCCACTTT
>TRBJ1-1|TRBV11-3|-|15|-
CASTQAISTGTEAFF
TGTGCCAGCACCCAGGCAATTTCAACGGGGACTGAAGCTTTCTTT
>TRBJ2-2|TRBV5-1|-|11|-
CASSITGELFF
TGCGCCAGCAGTATCACCGGGGAGCTGTTTTTT
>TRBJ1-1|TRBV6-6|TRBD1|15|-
CASREPQGEGTEAFF
TGTGCCAGCAGGGAACCACAGGGGGAAGGCACTGAAGCTTTCTTT